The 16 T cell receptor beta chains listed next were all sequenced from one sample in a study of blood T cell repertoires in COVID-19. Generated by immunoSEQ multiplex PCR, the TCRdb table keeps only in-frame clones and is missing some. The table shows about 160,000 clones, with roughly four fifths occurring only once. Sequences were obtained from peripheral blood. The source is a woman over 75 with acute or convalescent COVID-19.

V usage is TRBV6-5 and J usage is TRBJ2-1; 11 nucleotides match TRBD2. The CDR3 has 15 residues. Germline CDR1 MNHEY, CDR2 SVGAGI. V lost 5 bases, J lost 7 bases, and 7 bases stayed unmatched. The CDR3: CASSPALAGVNEQFF. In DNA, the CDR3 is TGTGCCAGCAGTCCGGCACTAGCGGGAGTTAATGAGCAGTTCTTC.

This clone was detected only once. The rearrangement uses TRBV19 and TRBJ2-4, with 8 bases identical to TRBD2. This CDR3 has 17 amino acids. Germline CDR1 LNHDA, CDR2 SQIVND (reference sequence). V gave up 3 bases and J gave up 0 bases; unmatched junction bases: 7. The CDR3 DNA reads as TGTGCCAGTAGTATCTTGTCGGGAGGGCCAGCCAAAAACATTCAGTACTTC. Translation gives CASSILSGGPAKNIQYF.

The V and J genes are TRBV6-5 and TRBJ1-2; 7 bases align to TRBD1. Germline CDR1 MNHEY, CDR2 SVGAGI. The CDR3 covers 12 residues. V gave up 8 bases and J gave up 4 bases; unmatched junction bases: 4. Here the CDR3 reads CASGQVLYGYTF. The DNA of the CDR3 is TGTGCCAGCGGACAGGTTCTCTATGGCTACACCTTC.

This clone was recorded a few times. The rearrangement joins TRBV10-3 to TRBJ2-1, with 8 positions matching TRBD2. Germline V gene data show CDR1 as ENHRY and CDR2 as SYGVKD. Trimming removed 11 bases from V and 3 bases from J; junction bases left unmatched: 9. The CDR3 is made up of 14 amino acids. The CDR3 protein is CAVRREGIYNEQFF. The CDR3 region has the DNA TGTGCCGTTCGCCGGGAGGGAATCTACAATGAGCAGTTCTTC.

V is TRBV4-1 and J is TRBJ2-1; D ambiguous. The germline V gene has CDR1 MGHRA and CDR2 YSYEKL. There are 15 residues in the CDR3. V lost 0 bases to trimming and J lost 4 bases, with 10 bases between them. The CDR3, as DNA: TGCGCCAGCAGCCAAGACATTAACTATTACAATGAGCAGTTCTTC. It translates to CASSQDINYYNEQFF.

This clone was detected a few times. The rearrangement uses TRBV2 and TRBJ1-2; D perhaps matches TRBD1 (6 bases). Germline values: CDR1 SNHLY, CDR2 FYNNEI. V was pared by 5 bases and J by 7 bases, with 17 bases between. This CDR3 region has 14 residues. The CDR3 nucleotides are TGTGCCAGCAGTTCAACCGGGGGGGGGCTTGGCTACACCTTC. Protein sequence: CASSSTGGGLGYTF.

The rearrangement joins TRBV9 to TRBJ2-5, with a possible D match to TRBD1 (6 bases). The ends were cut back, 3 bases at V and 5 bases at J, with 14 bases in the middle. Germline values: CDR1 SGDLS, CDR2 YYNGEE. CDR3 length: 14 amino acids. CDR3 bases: TGTGCCAGCAGCGCGATAGGGGGTTGGGAGACCCAGTACTTC. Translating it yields CASSAIGGWETQYF.

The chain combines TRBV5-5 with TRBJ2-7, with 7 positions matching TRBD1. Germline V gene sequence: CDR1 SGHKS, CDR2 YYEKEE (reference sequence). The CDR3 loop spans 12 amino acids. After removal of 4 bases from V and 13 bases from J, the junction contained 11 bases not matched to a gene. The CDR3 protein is CASSPKGQVQYF. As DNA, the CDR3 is TGTGCCAGCAGCCCGAAAGGACAGGTACAATACTTC.

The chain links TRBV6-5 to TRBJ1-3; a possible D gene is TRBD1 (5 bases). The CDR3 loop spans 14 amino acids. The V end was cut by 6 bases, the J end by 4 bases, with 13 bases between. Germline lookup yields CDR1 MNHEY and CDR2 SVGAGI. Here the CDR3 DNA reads TGTGCCAGCAGACTCGGGACTCGCGGAAACACCATATATTTT. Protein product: CASRLGTRGNTIYF.

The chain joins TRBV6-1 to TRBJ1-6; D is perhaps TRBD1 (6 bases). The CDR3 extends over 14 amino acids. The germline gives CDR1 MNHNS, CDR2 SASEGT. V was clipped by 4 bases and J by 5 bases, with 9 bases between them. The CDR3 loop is CASSVPGDNSPLHF. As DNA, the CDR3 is TGTGCCAGCAGTGTACCAGGGGATAATTCACCCCTCCACTTT.

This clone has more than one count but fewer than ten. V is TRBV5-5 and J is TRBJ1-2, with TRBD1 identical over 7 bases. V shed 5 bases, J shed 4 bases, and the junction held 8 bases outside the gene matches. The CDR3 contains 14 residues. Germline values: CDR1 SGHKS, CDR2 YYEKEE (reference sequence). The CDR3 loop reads CASSTGTAFYGYTF. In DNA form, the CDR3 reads TGTGCCAGCAGTACCGGGACAGCCTTCTATGGCTACACCTTC.

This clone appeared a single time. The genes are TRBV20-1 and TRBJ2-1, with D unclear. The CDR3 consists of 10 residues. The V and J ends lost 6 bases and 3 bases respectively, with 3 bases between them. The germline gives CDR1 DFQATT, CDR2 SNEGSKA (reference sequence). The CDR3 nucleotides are TGCAGTGCCATCTACAATGAGCAGTTCTTC. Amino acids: CSAIYNEQFF.

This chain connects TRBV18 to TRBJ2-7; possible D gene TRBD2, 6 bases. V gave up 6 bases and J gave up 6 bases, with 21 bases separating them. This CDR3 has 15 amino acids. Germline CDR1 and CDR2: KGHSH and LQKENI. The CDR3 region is CASSLNGPPRGEQYF. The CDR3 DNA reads TGTGCCAGCTCGCTTAACGGGCCTCCGCGGGGCGAGCAGTACTTC.

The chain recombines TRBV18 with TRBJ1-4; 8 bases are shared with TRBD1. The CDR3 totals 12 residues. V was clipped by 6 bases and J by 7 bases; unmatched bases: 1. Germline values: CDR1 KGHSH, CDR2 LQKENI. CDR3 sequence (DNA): TGTGCCAGCTCGGACAGGGTTGAAAAACTGTTTTTT. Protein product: CASSDRVEKLFF.

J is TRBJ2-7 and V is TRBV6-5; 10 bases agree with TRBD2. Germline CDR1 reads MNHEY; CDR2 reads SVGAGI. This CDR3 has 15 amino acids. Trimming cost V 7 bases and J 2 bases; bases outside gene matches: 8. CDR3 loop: CASNPLAGETYEQYF. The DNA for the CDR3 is TGTGCCAGCAATCCCCTAGCGGGGGAGACCTACGAGCAGTACTTC.

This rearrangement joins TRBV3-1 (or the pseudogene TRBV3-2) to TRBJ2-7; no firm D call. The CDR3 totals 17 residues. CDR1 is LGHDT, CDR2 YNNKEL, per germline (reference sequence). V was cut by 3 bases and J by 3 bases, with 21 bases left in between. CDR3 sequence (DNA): TGTGCCAGCAGCCAGGGCAGCATCCTCCTCAATCACTACGAGCAGTACTTC. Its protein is CASSQGSILLNHYEQYF.